The rows below give T cell receptor beta chains drawn from one sample of a study of a mutant IDH1 vaccine in newly diagnosed glioma. The data were produced by immunoSEQ multiplex PCR, yet TCRdb's version contains in-frame clones alone and is incomplete. The repertoire has about 66,000 clones, about 74% of them found once; the top ten carry roughly 5%. No antigen has been identified for these receptors. The material was PBMCs, obtained from a glioma patient whose treatment included an IDH1 peptide vaccine. Source of these receptors: a man aged 50-59 years with glioma. The CDR3 runs from the conserved cysteine through the conserved F or W. A D gene is named only where the DNA matches it firmly. Clone size, where shown, is once, few, many, or a class for clones that have expanded.

size	V	J	D	DNA	CDR3
.	TRBV6-1	TRBJ2-5	TRBD2	TGTGCCAGCAGTGAAGATGGGGTAGCGGGGGGGCAAGAGACCCAGTACTTC	CASSEDGVAGGQETQYF
.	TRBV7-8	TRBJ2-1	.	TGTGCCAGCAGCTTTAAAGAAGGGACCTACAATGAGCAGTTCTTC	CASSFKEGTYNEQFF
.	TRBV7-9	TRBJ2-2	TRBD2	TGTGCCAGCAGCACGCCTTGGGGGGGGAGCTACACCGGGGAGCTGTTTTTT	CASSTPWGGSYTGELFF
.	TRBV6-5	TRBJ1-5	TRBD1	TGTGCCAGCAGGCTAGACAGGGGGGACGATCAGCCCCAGCATTTT	CASRLDRGDDQPQHF
.	TRBV6-5	TRBJ1-1	TRBD1	TGTGCCAGCAGTTCCGACAGGGCCTTTAACACTGAAGCTTTCTTT	CASSSDRAFNTEAFF
.	TRBV5-1	TRBJ2-2	.	TGCGCCAGCAGAGCTACCACAGGGTCCGCCGGGGAGCTGTTTTTT	CASRATTGSAGELFF
few	TRBV9	TRBJ2-2	.	TGTGCCAGCAGCGTTTCTGGCCGTTCGAACACCGGGGAGCTGTTTTTT	CASSVSGRSNTGELFF
few	TRBV6-1	TRBJ2-7	.	TGTGCCAGTGGAGGGGGGGTTTACGAGCAGTACTTC	CASGGGVYEQYF
.	TRBV5-4	TRBJ2-3	TRBD2	TGTGCCAGCAGCTTGGGTACTAGCGGGGGGGGAGATACGCAGTATTTT	CASSLGTSGGGDTQYF
.	TRBV4-2	TRBJ2-7	TRBD2	TGTGCCAGCAGCCAAGAGGGGACTAGCGGGGGGGGTACCTACGAGCAGTACTTC	CASSQEGTSGGGTYEQYF
.	TRBV6-6	TRBJ2-7	.	TGTGCCAGCAGTTACGACAGACCCCGGGTTGAGCAGTACTTC	CASSYDRPRVEQYF
.	TRBV6-4	TRBJ1-4	.	TGTGCCAGCAGTCCCCCCGGCACTAATGAAAAACTGTTTTTT	CASSPPGTNEKLFF
few	TRBV2	TRBJ2-1	.	TGTGCCAGCAGTCAGGCCAATGAGCAGTTCTTC	CASSQANEQFF
.	TRBV7-8	TRBJ1-5	.	TGTGCCAGCAGCCCCTGGGGGGGTCAGCCCCAGCATTTT	CASSPWGGQPQHF
.	TRBV18	TRBJ2-5	.	TGTGCCAGCTCACCCCGAAGAGAGACCCAGTACTTC	CASSPRRETQYF
few	TRBV20-1	TRBJ1-1	.	TGCAGTGCGTCGGGACCGCTTGAAGCTTTCTTT	CSASGPLEAFF
.	TRBV29-1	TRBJ2-1	.	TGCAGCGTTGAAGATTCCGAGGGCACTGAGCAGTTCTTC	CSVEDSEGTEQFF
once	TRBV2	TRBJ2-6	.	TGTGCCAGCGCTGGGGCCAACGTCCTGACTTTC	CASAGANVLTF
.	TRBV5-1	TRBJ2-7	TRBD2	TGCGCCAGCAGCTTGGCCGGGACTATTAACTACGAGCAGTACTTC	CASSLAGTINYEQYF
few	TRBV4-1	TRBJ2-7	.	TGCGCCAGCAGCCAAGCCGGACAGATCGGCGAGCAGTACTTC	CASSQAGQIGEQYF
.	TRBV5-5	TRBJ1-2	.	TGTGCCAGCAGCTTGGAGTTCAGGCCCTCCCCAAGTGGCTACACCTTC	CASSLEFRPSPSGYTF
.	TRBV7-9	TRBJ1-4	.	TGTGCCAGCAGCTTAGGGTTTGACGAGACTAATGAAAAACTGTTTTTT	CASSLGFDETNEKLFF
once	TRBV5-8	TRBJ2-3	.	TGTGCCAGCAGCTTACAGAGGAGTTGGCAGTATTTT	CASSLQRSWQYF
.	TRBV4-1	TRBJ1-1	.	TGCGCCAGCAGCTCCCAGACAGGCATGAACACTGAAGCTTTCTTT	CASSSQTGMNTEAFF
.	TRBV5-4	TRBJ2-1	.	TGTGCCAGCAGCTCCAGCCCGACAGAGAGGGAGCAGTTCTTC	CASSSSPTEREQFF
.	TRBV2	TRBJ1-5	.	TGTGCCAGCTCGGGAGGACCACCGAATCAGCCCCAGCATTTT	CASSGGPPNQPQHF
.	TRBV6-1	TRBJ1-1	.	TGTGCCAGCATTAGGGGCGAGGGAACTGAAGCTTTCTTT	CASIRGEGTEAFF
.	TRBV6-5	TRBJ1-1	.	TGTGCCAGCAGCCCTGGTAAGGGGCGGACTGAAGCTTTCTTT	CASSPGKGRTEAFF
few	TRBV10-2	TRBJ1-1	.	TGCGCCAGCAGTAGGAGGACTGAAGCTTTCTTT	CASSRRTEAFF
few	TRBV6-1	TRBJ1-4	.	TGTGCCAGCAGTGAAGGGGGTACAGGAGAAAAACTGTTTTTT	CASSEGGTGEKLFF
.	TRBV5-1	TRBJ1-1	TRBD1	TGCGCCAGCAGCGCCGGACAGGGGGTCATGAACACTGAAGCTTTCTTT	CASSAGQGVMNTEAFF
.	TRBV2	TRBJ2-1	.	TGTGCCAGCAGTGAAGCGAGTGGGACTCCCCCGGCGGGCTCCTACAATGAGCAGTTCTTC	CASSEASGTPPAGSYNEQFF
.	TRBV6-1	TRBJ2-7	TRBD1	TGTGCCAGCAGTTCCCCGGGACAGGTCTACGAGCAGTACTTC	CASSSPGQVYEQYF
.	TRBV15	TRBJ2-5	.	TGTGCCACCAGCAGAGATCTGGGGGGGGGCCGGGAGACCCAGTACTTC	CATSRDLGGGRETQYF
.	TRBV30	TRBJ2-7	.	TGTGCCTGGAGTGTAGGGACGGATCCCTACGAGCAGTACTTC	CAWSVGTDPYEQYF
.	TRBV5-6	TRBJ2-3	.	TGTGCCAGCAGCGCCCAAGGAGGCGAGGCAGATACGCAGTATTTT	CASSAQGGEADTQYF
.	TRBV7-2	TRBJ1-2	.	TGTGCCAGCAGCTCAAGTGGGGGGGTCGGAGGGTATGGCTACACCTTC	CASSSSGGVGGYGYTF
.	TRBV9	TRBJ2-1	.	TGTGCCAGCAGCGGCCGTCCCGGGACACTTACCAATGAGCAGTTCTTC	CASSGRPGTLTNEQFF
.	TRBV4-3	TRBJ2-3	TRBD2	TGCGCCAGCAGCCAAGAAGCGGGGGGGCGAGATACGCAGTATTTT	CASSQEAGGRDTQYF
few	TRBV7-2	TRBJ1-3	.	TGTGCCAGCAGGTCCATAGGGGACACCATATATTTT	CASRSIGDTIYF
.	TRBV28	TRBJ2-7	.	TGTGCCAGCACTGGGGGGACATCCTACGAGCAGTACTTC	CASTGGTSYEQYF
.	TRBV12-5	TRBJ1-1	.	TGTGCTAGTGGTTTGGTAGAGTTGGGGCGGCGAGTTACTGAAGCTTTCTTT	CASGLVELGRRVTEAFF
.	TRBV6-5	TRBJ1-1	.	TGTGCCAGCAGCCGCTCGTGGGGGAACACTGAAGCTTTCTTT	CASSRSWGNTEAFF
few	TRBV6-1	TRBJ1-3	TRBD1	TGTGCCAGCAGTGTGGCAGGGGGCATCTCTGGAAACACCATATATTTT	CASSVAGGISGNTIYF
.	TRBV6-6	TRBJ1-2	TRBD1	TGTGCCAGCAGTTACGCAGGGGGGAACTATGGCTACACCTTC	CASSYAGGNYGYTF
.	TRBV4-1	TRBJ1-5	.	TGCGCCAGCAGCCAACCGACAGGCGGCAATCAGCCCCAGCATTTT	CASSQPTGGNQPQHF
once	TRBV4-1	TRBJ2-5	.	TGCGCCTCGAGGAGGGGGGCCTTTGAGACCCAGTACTTC	CASRRGAFETQYF
.	TRBV4-2	TRBJ1-1	.	TGTGCCAGCAGCCAAGATCCCTACCATACAGGCCTGAACACTGAAGCTTTCTTT	CASSQDPYHTGLNTEAFF
.	TRBV7-9	TRBJ2-1	TRBD2	TGTGCCAGCAGCTTTCTAGCGGGGGGGCAGAGTGAGCAGTTCTTC	CASSFLAGGQSEQFF
.	TRBV30	TRBJ2-5	.	TGTGCCTGGAGTCCCCTACTAGGCATACAAGAGACCCAGTACTTC	CAWSPLLGIQETQYF
.	TRBV2	TRBJ2-7	.	TGTGCCAGCAGTGAAACGGACCGCTACGAGCAGTACTTC	CASSETDRYEQYF
.	TRBV14	TRBJ2-1	.	TGTGCCAGCAGCCACGCTTTTTACAATGAGCAGTTCTTC	CASSHAFYNEQFF
few	TRBV7-3	TRBJ2-1	.	TGTGCCAGCAGCCGCCAGGCCGACCCCTACAATGAGCAGTTCTTC	CASSRQADPYNEQFF
few	TRBV2	TRBJ1-5	.	TGTGCCAGCAGGTCGCCCCAGCATTTT	CASRSPQHF
.	TRBV29-1	TRBJ1-6	TRBD1	TGCAGCGGTTCACAGGGGGAGGGTTCACCCCTCCACTTT	CSGSQGEGSPLHF
.	TRBV4-1	TRBJ1-5	.	TGCGCCAGCAGCCAAGATCTACAGGTGAGGGCAAAGGCTCAGCCCCAGCATTTT	CASSQDLQVRAKAQPQHF
.	TRBV7-2	TRBJ2-7	TRBD2	TGTGCCAGCAGCTTAGGACTAGCGGGCCTCTCCTACGAGCAGTACTTC	CASSLGLAGLSYEQYF
.	TRBV14	TRBJ1-4	.	TGTGCCAGCAGTGGGGAAAAACTGTTTTTT	CASSGEKLFF
.	TRBV10-2	TRBJ1-5	.	TGCGCCAGCAGTGAGGTTAGCAATCAGCCCCAGCATTTT	CASSEVSNQPQHF
.	TRBV19	TRBJ2-1	.	TGTGCCAGTAGTTTTCGGCCCAGGGCCCCCATTTACAATGAGCAGTTCTTC	CASSFRPRAPIYNEQFF